This record looks at one T cell receptor (beta chain) sequence and its context. What it binds is not known. The V gene's germline CDR1 is MNHEY and CDR2 SVGAGI. The V and J ends lost 6 bases and 7 bases respectively, with 12 bases between them. This CDR3 is 13 amino acids long. PCR used 60 Vbeta primers and 13 Jbeta primers. The method was immunoSEQ multiplex PCR; TCRdb's version includes in-frame clones alone and lacks a portion of them. This table holds some 98,000 clones, 9.4% found once. The data were obtained in a study of cytomegalovirus exposure and HLA in healthy donors. Study observations and caveats: HLA allele associations emerged for about 18,000 TCR beta sequences in a later analysis, at 0.05 false discovery rate. Later genetic work tied a missense DCLRE1C variant to beta-chain V and J trimming. Upon later analysis, TCR association rates were observed to vary by HLA locus, being highest for DRB1 and lowest for HLA-C. Based on reports, TCR beta sequences accurately predicted HLA-A and HLA-B alleles for most subjects.

This TCR was sampled from a man aged 50 to 60 in good health and CMV-seropositive. Sequencing was done on a sample of PBMCs. The gene calls are TRBV6-5 and TRBJ2-2, with D uncertain. CDR3 DNA sequence: TGTGCCAGCAGCCGAGGATTAATCGGGGAGCTGTTTTTT. This codes for CASSRGLIGELFF.